This TCR beta chain was obtained from a study of STAT5B mutations in CD4+ large granular lymphocyte leukemia. Overall study findings and caveats: Top patient clones used TRBV06 genes more often: 8/27 versus 2/35 in controls.

In regard to this clone: Its antigen is not identified.

The CDR3 covers 16 residues. With 4 bases removed from V and 1 base from J, the gap between germline ends came to 15 bases. The germline V gene encodes CDR1 SGHTS and CDR2 YDEGEE. Libraries were prepared by immunoSEQ multiplex PCR; TCRdb keeps only in-frame clonotypes and omits some of them. The sample carries approximately 34,000 clones, roughly 72% recorded once. The chain has TRBV5-8 and TRBJ1-3, with a tentative D call TRBD1 (5 bases). The sample comprised CD4+ T cells from blood buffy coats. This clonotype originated in a human donor in good health. The CDR3 region is CASSLGMGPSGNTIYF. CDR3 nucleotides: TGTGCCAGCAGCCTGGGCATGGGACCGTCTGGAAACACCATATATTTT.